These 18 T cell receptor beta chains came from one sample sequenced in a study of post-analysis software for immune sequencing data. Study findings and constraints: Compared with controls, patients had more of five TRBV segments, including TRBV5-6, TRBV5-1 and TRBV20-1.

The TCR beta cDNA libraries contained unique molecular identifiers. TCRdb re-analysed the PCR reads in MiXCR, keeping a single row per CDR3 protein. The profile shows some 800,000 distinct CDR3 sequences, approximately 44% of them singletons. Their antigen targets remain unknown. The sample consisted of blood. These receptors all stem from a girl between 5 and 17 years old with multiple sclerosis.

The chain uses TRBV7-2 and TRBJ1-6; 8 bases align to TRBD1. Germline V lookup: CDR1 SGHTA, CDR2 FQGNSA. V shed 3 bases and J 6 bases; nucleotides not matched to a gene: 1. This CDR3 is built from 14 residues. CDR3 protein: CASSFQGANSPLHF. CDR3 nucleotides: TGTGCCAGCAGCTTCCAGGGGGCTAATTCACCCCTCCACTTT. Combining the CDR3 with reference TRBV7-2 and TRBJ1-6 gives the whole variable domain GAGVSQSPSNKVTEKGKDVELRCDPISGHTALYWYRQSLGQGLEFLIYFQGNSAPDKSGLPSDRFSAERTGGSVSTLTIQRTQQEDSAVYLCASSFQGANSPLHFGNGTRLTVT.

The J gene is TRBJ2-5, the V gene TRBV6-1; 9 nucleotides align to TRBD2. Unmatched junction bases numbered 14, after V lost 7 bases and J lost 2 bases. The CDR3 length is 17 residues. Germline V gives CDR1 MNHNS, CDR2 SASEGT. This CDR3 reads CASTRRGSGSLQETQYF. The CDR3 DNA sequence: TGTGCCAGCACCCGCAGGGGTAGCGGGAGTTTACAAGAGACCCAGTACTTC.

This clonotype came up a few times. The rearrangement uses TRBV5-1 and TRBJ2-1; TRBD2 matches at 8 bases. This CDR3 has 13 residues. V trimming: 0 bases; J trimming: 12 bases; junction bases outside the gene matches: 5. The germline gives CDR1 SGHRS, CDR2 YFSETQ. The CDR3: CASSLGLAGSQFF. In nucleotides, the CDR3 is TGCGCCAGCAGCTTGGGGTTAGCGGGATCGCAGTTCTTC.

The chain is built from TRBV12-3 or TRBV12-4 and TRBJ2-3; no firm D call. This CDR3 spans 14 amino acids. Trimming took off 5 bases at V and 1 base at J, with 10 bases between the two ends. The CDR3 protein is CASSPDFGTDTQYF. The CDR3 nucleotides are TGTGCCAGCAGTCCTGACTTCGGCACAGATACGCAGTATTTT.

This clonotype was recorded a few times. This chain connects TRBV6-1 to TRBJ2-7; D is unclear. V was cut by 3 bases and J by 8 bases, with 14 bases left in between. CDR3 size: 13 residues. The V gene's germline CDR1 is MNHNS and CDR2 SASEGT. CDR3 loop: CASSDPSGYKQYF. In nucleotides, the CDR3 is TGTGCCAGCAGTGACCCCTCAGGTTACAAGCAGTACTTC.

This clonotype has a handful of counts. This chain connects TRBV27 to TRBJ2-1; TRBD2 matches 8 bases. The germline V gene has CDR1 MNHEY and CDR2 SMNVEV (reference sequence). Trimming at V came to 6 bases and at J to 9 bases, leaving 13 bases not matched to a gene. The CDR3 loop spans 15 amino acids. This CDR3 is CASSRGLERSSEQFF. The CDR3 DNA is TGTGCCAGCAGCCGGGGACTAGAACGATCCAGTGAGCAGTTCTTC.

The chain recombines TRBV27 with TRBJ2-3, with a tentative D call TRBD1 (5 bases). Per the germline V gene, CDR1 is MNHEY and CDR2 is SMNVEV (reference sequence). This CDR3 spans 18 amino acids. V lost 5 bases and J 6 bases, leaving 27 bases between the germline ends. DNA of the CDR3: TGTGCCAGCAGTCCAGAGAAGGGGATCTCAGTGTTGAGGGATACGCAGTATTTT. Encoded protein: CASSPEKGISVLRDTQYF.

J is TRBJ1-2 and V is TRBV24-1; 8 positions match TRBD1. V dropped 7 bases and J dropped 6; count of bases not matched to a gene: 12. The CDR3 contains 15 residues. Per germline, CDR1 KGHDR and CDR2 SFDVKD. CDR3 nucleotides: TGTGCCACCAGCCAGGGGGCAGGGGGTGCGCATGGCTACACCTTC. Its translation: CATSQGAGGAHGYTF.

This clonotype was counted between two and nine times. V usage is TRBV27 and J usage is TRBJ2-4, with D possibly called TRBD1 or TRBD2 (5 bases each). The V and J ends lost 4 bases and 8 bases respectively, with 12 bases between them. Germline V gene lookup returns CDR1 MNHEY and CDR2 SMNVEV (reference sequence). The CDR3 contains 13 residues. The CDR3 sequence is CASSWGIVYIQYF. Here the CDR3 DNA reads TGTGCCAGCAGTTGGGGGATCGTATACATTCAGTACTTC.

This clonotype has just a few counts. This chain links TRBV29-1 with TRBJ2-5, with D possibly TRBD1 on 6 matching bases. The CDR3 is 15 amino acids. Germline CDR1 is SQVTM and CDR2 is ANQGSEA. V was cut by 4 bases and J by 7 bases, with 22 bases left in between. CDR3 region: CSVAPLTGIYGTQYF. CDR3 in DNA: TGCAGCGTTGCCCCCCTGACAGGAATTTACGGGACCCAGTACTTC.

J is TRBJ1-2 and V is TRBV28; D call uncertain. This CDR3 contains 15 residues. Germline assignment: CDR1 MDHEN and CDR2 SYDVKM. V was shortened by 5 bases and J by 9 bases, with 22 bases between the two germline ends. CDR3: CASSPTALPPGSYTF. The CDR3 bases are TGTGCCAGCAGTCCTACCGCTCTTCCCCCTGGGAGCTACACCTTC.

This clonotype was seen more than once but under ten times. CDR3: CASSLGPESYEQYF. The CDR3 DNA sequence: TGTGCCAGCAGCTTAGGACCCGAATCCTACGAGCAGTACTTC. The chain couples TRBV7-2 to TRBJ2-7; D not certain. This CDR3 has 14 amino acids. The germline V and J ends were trimmed by 1 base and 1 base, with 8 bases remaining between them. Germline lookup yields CDR1 SGHTA and CDR2 FQGNSA.

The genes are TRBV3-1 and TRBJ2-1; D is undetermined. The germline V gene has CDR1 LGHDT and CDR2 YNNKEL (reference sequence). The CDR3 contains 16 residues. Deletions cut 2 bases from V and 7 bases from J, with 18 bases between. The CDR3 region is CASSQSSVGYSNEQFF. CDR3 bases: TGTGCCAGCAGCCAATCGTCGGTTGGGTACTCTAATGAGCAGTTCTTC.

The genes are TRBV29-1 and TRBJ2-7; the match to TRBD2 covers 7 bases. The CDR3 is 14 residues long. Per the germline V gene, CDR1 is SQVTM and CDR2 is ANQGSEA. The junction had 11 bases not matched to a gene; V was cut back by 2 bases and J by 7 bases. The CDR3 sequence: CSVESLAVGGEQYF. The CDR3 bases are TGCAGCGTTGAAAGTCTAGCGGTAGGTGGGGAGCAGTACTTC.

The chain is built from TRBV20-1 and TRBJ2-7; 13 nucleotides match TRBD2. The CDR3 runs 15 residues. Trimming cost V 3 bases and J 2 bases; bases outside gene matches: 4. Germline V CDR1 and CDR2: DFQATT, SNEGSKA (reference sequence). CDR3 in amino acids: CSASRGLAGAYEQYF. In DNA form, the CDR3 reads TGCAGTGCTAGCCGCGGACTAGCGGGAGCCTACGAGCAGTACTTC.

CDR3: CATSDRDRGLNQPQHF. In nucleotides, the CDR3 is TGTGCCACCAGTGACCGGGACAGGGGGTTAAATCAGCCCCAGCATTTT. The chain has TRBV24-1 and TRBJ1-5; 11 bases match TRBD1. Trimming took 4 bases from V and 4 from J; bases not matched to a gene: 5. The CDR3 contains 16 residues. Per germline, CDR1 KGHDR and CDR2 SFDVKD.

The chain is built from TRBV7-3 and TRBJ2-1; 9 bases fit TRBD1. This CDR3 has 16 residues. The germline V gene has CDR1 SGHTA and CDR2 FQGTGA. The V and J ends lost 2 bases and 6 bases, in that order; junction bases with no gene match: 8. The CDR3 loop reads CASSLLGTGLGNEQFF. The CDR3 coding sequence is TGTGCCAGCAGCTTATTAGGGACAGGGCTAGGCAATGAGCAGTTCTTC.

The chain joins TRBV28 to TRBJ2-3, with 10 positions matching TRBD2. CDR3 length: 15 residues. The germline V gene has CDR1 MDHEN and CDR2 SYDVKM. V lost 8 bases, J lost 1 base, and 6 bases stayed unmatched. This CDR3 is CASLQGTSGTDTQYF. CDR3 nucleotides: TGTGCCAGCCTTCAGGGGACTAGCGGCACAGATACGCAGTATTTT.